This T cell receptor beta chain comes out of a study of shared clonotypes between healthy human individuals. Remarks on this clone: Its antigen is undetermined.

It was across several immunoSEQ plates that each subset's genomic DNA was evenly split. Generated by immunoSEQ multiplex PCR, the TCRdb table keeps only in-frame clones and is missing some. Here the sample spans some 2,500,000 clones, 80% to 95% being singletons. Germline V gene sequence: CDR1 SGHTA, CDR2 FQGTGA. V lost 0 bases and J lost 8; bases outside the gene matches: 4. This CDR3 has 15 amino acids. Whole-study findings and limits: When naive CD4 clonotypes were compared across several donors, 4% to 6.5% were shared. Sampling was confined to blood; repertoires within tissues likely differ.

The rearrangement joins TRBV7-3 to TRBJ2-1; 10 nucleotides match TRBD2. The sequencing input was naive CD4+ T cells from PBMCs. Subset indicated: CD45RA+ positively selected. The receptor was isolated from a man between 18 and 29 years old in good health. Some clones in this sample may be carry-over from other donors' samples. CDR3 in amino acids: CASSLTLAGADEQFF. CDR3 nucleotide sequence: TGTGCCAGCAGCTTAACTCTAGCGGGAGCGGATGAGCAGTTCTTC. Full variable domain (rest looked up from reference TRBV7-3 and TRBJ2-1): GAGVSQTPSNKVTEKGKYVELRCDPISGHTALYWYRQSLGQGPEFLIYFQGTGAADDSGLPNDRFFAVRPEGSVSTLKIQRTERGDSAVYLCASSLTLAGADEQFFGPGTRLTVL.